The 18 T cell receptor beta chains in this list originate from one sample, sequenced in a study of tissue T cells after allogeneic stem cell transplantation (dated by TCRdb to between 2021 and 2023). Library method: the immunoSEQ multiplex PCR assay. TCRdb took over this immuneACCESS table, retaining in-frame rearrangements with V and J assigned. Such tables are incomplete; in checked studies, under half of the missing clones stem from an unresolved V gene, and the remainder is unexplained. Within this sample are approximately 1,300 clones, with 58% of them counted one time only. Over 15% of the sample goes to the ten largest clones. What the time point label conveys for this sample: mouse harvest day 7 after allogeneic transplant. Each mouse graft consisted of 10^7 T-cell-depleted bone marrow cells plus 10^6 splenic CD5+ T cells and was given by tail vein injection. The sequenced material came from liver tissue. The receptors were sampled from a female BALB/c mouse given C57BL/6 T cells with graft-versus-host disease after an allogeneic hematopoietic cell transplant.

On this clone itself: The gene symbols are mouse symbols. Partial CDR3 DNA: TGTGCCTGGAGCCACGCAGAAACCGGGCAGCTCTAC. It is translated as CAWSHAETGQLY. The entire CDR3 is CAWSHAETGQLYF. The chain uses TRBV31 and TRBJ2-2; D unclear. The missing CDR3 end, 1 residue past where the read stops, is filled in from the germline J gene. Germline V gene sequence: CDR1 GKSSPN, CDR2 SITVG. CDR3 size: 13 residues. V was pared by 3 bases and J by 5 bases, with 10 bases between.

As regards this clone: Gene labels here are mouse ones. The CDR3 goes on 1 residue after the read ends, and that part is filled in from the germline J gene. The chain uses TRBV20 and TRBJ1-4, with TRBD1 identical over 8 bases. Germline CDR1 and CDR2: GFQATS and STVNSAI. J lost 0 bases, V lost 1 base, and 1 base had no gene match. This CDR3 has 15 amino acids. The CDR3 sequence: CGARVRGLSNERLFF. The sequenced CDR3 bases are TGTGGTGCTAGGGTCAGGGGGCTTTCCAACGAAAGATTATTT.

About this clone: Gene and germline names: mouse. The read gets to within 1 residue of the CDR3 end, and the germline J gene fills in the rest. The chain uses TRBV26 and TRBJ2-3, with D uncertain. Germline assignment: CDR1 KGHPV and CDR2 FQNQEV (reference sequence). This CDR3 is built from 14 residues. Trimming pared 0 bases from V and 4 bases from J, leaving 8 bases between. The CDR3 is CASSLSRTTETLYF. The CDR3 bases that were read are TGTGCCAGCAGTCTGTCCCGGACCACAGAAACGCTGTAT.

The table lists this clone with a count of one. Each gene name is a mouse one. The read ends 1 residue before the CDR3 terminus; that terminus is restored from the germline J gene. The chain employs TRBV26 and TRBJ1-1; perhaps TRBD1 as D (5 bases). The CDR3 sequence is 13 residues long. Trimming pared 8 bases from V and 0 bases from J, leaving 10 bases between. CDR1 KGHPV and CDR2 FQNQEV come from the germline V gene (reference sequence). Incomplete CDR3 DNA: TGTGCCAGCCTCCGGACAACAAACACAGAAGTCTTC. Protein: CASLRTTNTEVF. The full-length CDR3 reads as CASLRTTNTEVFF.

On this clone itself: The gene names here belong to mouse. The read terminates 1 residue ahead of where the CDR3 ends, so the germline J gene completes it. The chain employs TRBV26 and TRBJ2-3, with D tentatively TRBD1 (5 bases). The CDR3 covers 13 residues. Germline V CDR1 and CDR2: KGHPV, FQNQEV (reference sequence). V was shortened by 3 bases and J by 3 bases, with 7 bases between the two germline ends. CDR3 bases read: TGTGCCAGCAGTCTCAACAGGGCAGAAACGCTGTAT. It yields the protein CASSLNRAETLY. The CDR3 reads in full as CASSLNRAETLYF.

This clone was recorded a few times. Each gene name is a mouse one. The read finishes 1 residue shy of the CDR3 end, and the germline J gene is used to complete it. This chain links TRBV26 with TRBJ1-3; D may be TRBD1 (5 bases). Germline-derived CDR1 and CDR2 are KGHPV and FQNQEV (reference sequence). The length of the CDR3 is 14 residues. Trimming pared 4 bases from V and 0 bases from J, leaving 7 bases between. The covered CDR3 bases are TGTGCCAGCAGTCGGACAAATTCTGGAAATACGCTCTAT. Its protein is CASSRTNSGNTLY. The CDR3 in its entirety is CASSRTNSGNTLYF.

On this clone: Gene names are the mouse ones. CDR3 in amino acids: CASSEWGNQNTLYF. CDR3 DNA (partial): TGTGCCAGCAGTGAATGGGGGAATCAAAACACCTTGTAC. V usage is TRBV13-1 and J usage is TRBJ2-4, with D tentatively TRBD2 (6 bases). From the germline J gene comes the end of the CDR3, since the read stops 1 residue before it. Germline V lookup: CDR1 NSHNY, CDR2 SYGAGN. This CDR3 region has 14 residues. V was clipped by 2 bases and J by 2 bases, with 9 bases between them.

This clone has just one count. Gene names denote mouse genes. The read comes to an end 1 residue before the CDR3 does, leaving the germline J gene to fill in the end. This sequence joins TRBV5 and TRBJ2-2; D uncertain. The germline V gene has CDR1 LGHNA and CDR2 YNLKQL (reference sequence). The CDR3 extends over 15 amino acids. With 0 bases removed from V and 0 bases from J, the gap between germline ends came to 5 bases. CDR3 sequence: CASSQETTNTGQLYF. CDR3 DNA, as far as it was read: TGTGCCAGCAGCCAAGAGACAACAAACACCGGGCAGCTCTAC.

Notes on this clone: Genes here carry mouse names. The read terminates 1 residue before the CDR3 end, so the remaining end is supplied by the germline J gene. The chain has TRBV26 and TRBJ2-2, with a possible D match to TRBD2 (6 bases). The germline V and J ends were trimmed by 1 base and 3 bases, with 6 bases remaining between them. Germline V gives CDR1 KGHPV, CDR2 FQNQEV (reference sequence). The CDR3 loop spans 14 amino acids. CDR3 sequence: CASSLWGDTGQLYF. Incomplete CDR3 DNA: TGTGCCAGCAGTCTGTGGGGGGACACCGGGCAGCTCTAC.

A word on this clone: Mouse gene names and germline throughout. Read sequence stops 1 residue before the CDR3 end, and the germline J gene provides the missing end. The V call is TRBV3, the J call TRBJ2-4; possibly TRBD2 for D (5 bases). There are 14 residues in the CDR3. Trimming cost V 3 bases and J 0 bases, with 7 bases left between them. Germline V lookup: CDR1 SNHLY, CDR2 FYNGKV (reference sequence). CDR3 DNA, as far as it was read: TGTGCCAGCAGCTTTACTGGAAGTCAAAACACCTTGTAC. Amino acid sequence: CASSFTGSQNTLY. The CDR3, in full, reads CASSFTGSQNTLYF.

Note on this clone: These gene names are mouse names. The read terminates 1 residue before the CDR3 end, so the remaining end is supplied by the germline J gene. The V call is TRBV13-3, the J call TRBJ2-4, with TRBD1 matching over 7 bases. V dropped 4 bases and J dropped 5; count of bases not matched to a gene: 7. Germline V gives CDR1 NNHDY, CDR2 SYVADS. This CDR3 region has 14 residues. CDR3 sequence: CASSHRGKINTLYF. The DNA read from the CDR3 is TGTGCCAGCAGTCACAGGGGAAAGATAAACACCTTGTAC.

Concerning this clone itself: Gene names and germline refer to mouse. The read is 1 residue too short to cover the CDR3 end, so that end is filled in from the germline J gene. The chain joins TRBV19 to TRBJ2-7; no firm D call. Trimming removed 1 base from V and 3 bases from J, with 8 bases in between. The CDR3 consists of 13 residues. Germline-derived CDR1 and CDR2 are FNHDT and SITEND (reference sequence). The CDR3 loop reads CASSILPVYEQYF. The sequenced part of the CDR3 DNA is TGTGCCAGCAGTATACTGCCGGTCTATGAACAGTAC.

Only a few counts were recorded for this clone. Gene names and germline refer to mouse. From the germline J gene comes the end of the CDR3, since the read stops 1 residue before it. The gene calls are TRBV16 and TRBJ1-5; no definite D call. V was trimmed by 4 bases and J by 6 bases, leaving 10 bases between them. This CDR3 is built from 13 residues. Germline CDR1 is SGHSA and CDR2 is FRNQAP. The sequenced part of the CDR3 DNA is TGTGCAAGCAGCTCAGGTCCTTCCCAGGCTCCGCTT. This translates into CASSSGPSQAPL. The whole CDR3 region reads CASSSGPSQAPLF.

In this sample, this clone turned up a few times. Mouse names are used for the genes. The read ends 1 residue shy of where the CDR3 ends; the end is completed using the germline J gene. This rearrangement joins TRBV26 to TRBJ2-7; D is unresolved. Germline V gene sequence: CDR1 KGHPV, CDR2 FQNQEV (reference sequence). This CDR3 is 11 amino acids long. Trimming cost V 4 bases and J 7 bases, with 8 bases left between them. Here the CDR3 reads CASSQGEEQYF. The covered CDR3 bases are TGTGCCAGCAGTCAGGGTGAGGAACAGTAC.

On this clone itself: Here the gene names and germline are mouse. The sequenced part of the CDR3 DNA is TGTGCCAGCAGCCCGGACTGGGGGTATGAACAGTAC. Its protein is CASSPDWGYEQY. The entire CDR3 protein reads CASSPDWGYEQYF. The rearrangement links TRBV4 to TRBJ2-7; TRBD2 matches at 10 bases. The read ends 1 residue early relative to the CDR3; the germline J gene fills the gap. Germline V gene lookup returns CDR1 LGHDT and CDR2 YNNKQL (reference sequence). CDR3 length: 13 amino acids. V lost 5 bases to trimming and J lost 4 bases; unmatched junction nucleotides: 2.

This clone was found once. Gene names denote mouse genes. The CDR3 goes on 1 residue after the read ends, and that part is filled in from the germline J gene. The V and J genes are TRBV16 and TRBJ2-5, with TRBD2 matching 9 bases. V shed 0 bases, J shed 6 bases, and the junction held 7 bases outside the gene matches. CDR3 size: 16 residues. Per the germline V gene, CDR1 is SGHSA and CDR2 is FRNQAP. CDR3 region: CASSLDVGGARDTQYF. The DNA read from the CDR3 is TGTGCAAGCAGCTTAGATGTTGGGGGGGCGCGTGACACCCAGTAC. Supplemented by reference TRBV16 and TRBJ2-5, the full variable domain reads NAGVIQTPRHKVTGKGQEATLWCEPISGHSAVFWYRQTIVQGLEFLTYFRNQAPIDDSGMPKERFSAQMPNQSHSTLKIQSTQPQDSAVYLCASSLDVGGARDTQYFGPGTRLLVL.

This clone showed up just once. Gene names and germline match the mouse. The CDR3 is cut off 1 residue early in the read; its end comes from the germline J gene. The chain has TRBV13-3 and TRBJ2-1, with 8 bases matching TRBD2. The CDR3 length is 14 residues. Germline V gene data show CDR1 as NNHDY and CDR2 as SYVADS. Trimming took 5 bases from V and 4 from J; bases not matched to a gene: 5. The CDR3 sequence: CASRGGAGYAEQFF. The sequenced part of the CDR3 DNA is TGTGCCAGCAGGGGGGGGGCGGGGTATGCTGAGCAGTTC.

This clone showed up just a few times. The germline and genes are mouse ones. With the read ending 1 residue before the CDR3 end, the germline J gene is used to fill in that end. The chain combines TRBV26 with TRBJ2-7, with TRBD1 matching 9 bases. CDR1 and CDR2 (germline): KGHPV, FQNQEV (reference sequence). V was clipped by 7 bases and J by 4 bases; unmatched bases: 5. The CDR3 runs 13 residues. The CDR3 loop reads CASKRTGEYEQYF. The CDR3 bases that were read are TGTGCCAGCAAGAGGACAGGGGAGTATGAACAGTAC.